The 22 T cell receptor beta chains listed next were all sequenced from one sample in a study of technical replicates of blood from a handful of donors. Sequencing was performed with immunoSEQ multiplex PCR; in TCRdb, only in-frame clones are kept and a portion is missing. The repertoire consists of around 76,000 clones, with 95% to 98% occurring once and the leading ten covering around 0.2%. The specimen was T cells isolated from PBMCs. The source of these receptors is a human donor in good health.

The J gene is TRBJ1-4, the V gene TRBV7-2; no clear D gene. The germline V gene encodes CDR1 SGHTA and CDR2 FQGNSA. The ends were cut back, 2 bases at V and 3 bases at J, with 13 bases in the middle. This CDR3 is built from 16 residues. DNA of the CDR3: TGTGCCAGCAGCTTAAAGGACTGGAACCCTAATGAAAAACTGTTTTTT. The encoded protein is CASSLKDWNPNEKLFF.

The genes are TRBV28 and TRBJ1-1, with D uncertain. Looked up from germline, CDR1 is MDHEN and CDR2 is SYDVKM. This CDR3 has 12 residues. The V end lost 3 bases, the J end lost 8 bases, and 10 bases lay between the germline ends. CDR3 in amino acids: CASSFFREEAFF. For the CDR3, the DNA is TGTGCCAGCAGTTTCTTCCGGGAAGAAGCTTTCTTT. The full variable domain, rest sourced from reference TRBV28 and TRBJ1-1, is DVKVTQSSRYLVKRTGEKVFLECVQDMDHENMFWYRQDPGLGLRLIYFSYDVKMKEKGDIPEGYSVSREKKERFSLILESASTNQTSMYLCASSFFREEAFFGQGTRLTVV.

The genes are TRBV30 and TRBJ1-3; D possibly corresponds to TRBD1 (5 bases). Trimming left V 5 bases short and J 4 bases short, with 6 bases between. The CDR3 covers 11 residues. The germline V gene has CDR1 GTSNPN and CDR2 SVGIG (reference sequence). The CDR3 reads CAWHRGNTIYF. DNA of the CDR3: TGTGCCTGGCACAGGGGAAACACCATATATTTT.

CDR3 residues: CASSTGTAIEQYF. The DNA for the CDR3 is TGTGCCAGCAGCACTGGGACAGCCATCGAGCAGTACTTC. J is TRBJ2-7 and V is TRBV9, with 7 bases lining up with TRBD1. This CDR3 spans 13 amino acids. With 4 bases clipped from V and 6 bases from J, the junction kept 7 bases outside the gene matches. CDR1 is SGDLS and CDR2 is YYNGEE in the germline V gene.

The chain joins TRBV6-1 to TRBJ2-3; no firm D call. The V end was cut by 2 bases, the J end by 5 bases, with 11 bases between. The CDR3 runs to 14 residues. Germline-derived CDR1 and CDR2 are MNHNS and SASEGT. The CDR3 protein is CASSEYALEDTQYF. Here the CDR3 DNA reads TGTGCCAGCAGTGAATACGCACTTGAAGATACGCAGTATTTT.

DNA of the CDR3: TGTGCCATCGGCGACAGGGTACGCAACACTGAAGCTTTCTTT. It yields the protein CAIGDRVRNTEAFF. J is TRBJ1-1 and V is TRBV10-3, with TRBD1 matching 7 bases. V lost 8 bases and J lost 2; bases outside the gene matches: 8. The CDR3 runs to 14 residues. Germline loops: CDR1 ENHRY, CDR2 SYGVKD.

About this clone itself: The sample has other DNA sequences that encode this CDR3 too. The V and J genes are TRBV6-1 and TRBJ2-5; D might be TRBD1 (6 bases). The V end was cut by 0 bases, the J end by 4 bases, with 9 bases between. The CDR3 totals 14 residues. CDR1 is MNHNS and CDR2 is SASEGT in the germline V gene. This chain's CDR3 is CASSEAGGRETQYF. The CDR3 nucleotides are TGTGCCAGCAGTGAAGCTGGGGGCCGAGAGACCCAGTACTTC.

The rearrangement links TRBV18 to TRBJ1-4, with 9 bases lining up with TRBD1. Losses at the gene ends were 3 bases for V and 8 bases for J; bases not matched to a gene: 4. Germline lookup yields CDR1 KGHSH and CDR2 LQKENI. The CDR3 consists of 14 residues. Here the CDR3 DNA reads TGTGCCAGCTCACCTATGGGACAGGGAGAAAAACTGTTTTTT. Translation: CASSPMGQGEKLFF.

The chain recombines TRBV11-2 with TRBJ2-7; 7 nucleotides match TRBD2. The V and J ends lost 0 bases and 6 bases, in that order; junction bases with no gene match: 11. Germline-derived CDR1 and CDR2 are SGHAT and FQNNGV. CDR3 size: 16 residues. The CDR3: CASSLDSVGRAFEQYF. In DNA form, the CDR3 reads TGTGCCAGCAGCTTAGATAGTGTGGGGAGGGCCTTCGAGCAGTACTTC.

J is TRBJ1-4 and V is TRBV7-8; the match to TRBD1 covers 9 bases. Trimming took 4 bases from V and 4 from J; bases not matched to a gene: 4. This CDR3 comprises 15 residues. Germline CDR1 and CDR2: SGHVS and FQNEAQ. The CDR3 sequence is CASSSRTGVNEKLFF. CDR3 coding DNA: TGTGCCAGCAGCTCAAGGACAGGGGTTAATGAAAAACTGTTTTTT.

The genes are TRBV29-1 and TRBJ2-7; tentative D call: TRBD2 (5 bases). This CDR3 comprises 12 residues. The germline CDR1 and CDR2 sequences are SQVTM and ANQGSEA. For the CDR3, the DNA is TGCAGTCCTCGGACCGGGGCCTACGAGCAGTACTTC. It specifies CSPRTGAYEQYF.

The V call is TRBV4-3, the J call TRBJ2-1; perhaps TRBD2 as D (6 bases). Germline-derived CDR1 and CDR2 are LGHNA and YSLEER. The CDR3 spans 15 residues. V was clipped by 0 bases and J by 2 bases, with 8 bases between them. The DNA of the CDR3 is TGCGCCAGCAGCCAAGATCGGGGGACCTACAATGAGCAGTTCTTC. This gives the protein CASSQDRGTYNEQFF.

This chain connects TRBV6-1 to TRBJ1-1; the D is unclear. Germline assignment: CDR1 MNHNS and CDR2 SASEGT. CDR3 length equals 15 residues. V gave up 5 bases and J gave up 0 bases, with 13 bases separating them. This CDR3 is CASSLEEIMNTEAFF. Written as DNA, the CDR3 is TGTGCCAGCAGTCTAGAGGAGATAATGAACACTGAAGCTTTCTTT.

The chain employs TRBV5-8 and TRBJ2-3, with 7 bases that match TRBD1. J lost 1 base, V lost 3 bases, and 5 bases had no gene match. Germline CDR1 is SGHTS and CDR2 is YDEGEE. This CDR3 spans 15 amino acids. The CDR3 here is CASSSRDRGTDTQYF. The CDR3 DNA sequence: TGTGCCAGCAGCTCAAGGGACAGAGGCACAGATACGCAGTATTTT. Combining the CDR3 with reference TRBV5-8 and TRBJ2-3 gives the whole variable domain EAGVTQSPTHLIKTRGQQATLRCSPISGHTSVYWYQQALGLGLQFLLWYDEGEERNRGNFPPRFSGRQFPNYSSELNVNALELEDSALYLCASSSRDRGTDTQYFGPGTRLTVL.

This sequence joins TRBV6-1 and TRBJ2-7; 8 bases fit TRBD1. The V gene end was trimmed by 8 bases and the J gene end by 2 bases; junction bases not matched to a gene: 11. The CDR3 has 15 residues. CDR1 and CDR2 (germline): MNHNS, SASEGT. CDR3 amino acids: CASEGRGRLPYEQYF. Written as DNA, the CDR3 is TGTGCCAGCGAGGGCAGGGGGCGCCTTCCCTACGAGCAGTACTTC.

The rearrangement joins TRBV10-3 to TRBJ2-3, with a tentative D call TRBD2 (5 bases). The ends were cut back, 4 bases at V and 3 bases at J, with 14 bases in the middle. CDR1 ENHRY and CDR2 SYGVKD come from the germline V gene. The CDR3 spans 15 residues. The CDR3 sequence is CAISVVKLGTDTQYF. CDR3 sequence (DNA): TGTGCCATCAGTGTGGTTAAACTAGGTACAGATACGCAGTATTTT.

The chain links TRBV6-1 to TRBJ2-7; a possible D gene is TRBD2 (6 bases). Germline V gene lookup returns CDR1 MNHNS and CDR2 SASEGT. The V gene lost 4 bases and the J gene lost 0 bases, with 19 bases spanning the gap. The CDR3 loop spans 17 amino acids. The CDR3 loop reads CASSVMDSGYSSYEQYF. The DNA for the CDR3 is TGTGCCAGCAGTGTAATGGATAGCGGCTATAGCTCCTACGAGCAGTACTTC.

V usage is TRBV27 and J usage is TRBJ2-1, with D hard to call. This CDR3 comprises 15 residues. CDR1 MNHEY and CDR2 SMNVEV come from the germline V gene (reference sequence). The V gene lost 2 bases and the J gene lost 1 base, with 9 bases spanning the gap. The DNA for the CDR3 is TGTGCCAGCAGTTTAGAGCGTCCATCCTACAATGAGCAGTTCTTC. Translation gives CASSLERPSYNEQFF.

The chain joins TRBV10-2 to TRBJ2-7; 12 nucleotides match TRBD2. J gave up 4 bases and V 8 bases, and 15 bases lay outside the gene matches. The CDR3 contains 17 residues. Germline V CDR1 and CDR2: WSHSY, SAAADI. In DNA, the CDR3 is TGCGCCAGCCTCTTTACTAGCGGGAGGACGGGTTTATACGAGCAGTACTTC. This gives the protein CASLFTSGRTGLYEQYF.

The chain couples TRBV7-9 to TRBJ2-2; D gene ambiguous. V lost 2 bases and J lost 4, with 8 bases in between. The CDR3 is 14 residues long. Germline CDR1 reads SEHNR; CDR2 reads FQNEAQ (reference sequence). The DNA for the CDR3 is TGTGCCAGCAGCTTACTCCAGGTCACCGGGGAGCTGTTTTTT. It specifies CASSLLQVTGELFF.

The CDR3 DNA reads as TGCGCCAGCAGCCAAGGTCAGCGGGAGACAGATACGCAGTATTTT. Its protein product is CASSQGQRETDTQYF. The chain is built from TRBV4-3 and TRBJ2-3; 8 nucleotides agree with TRBD2. From germline, CDR1 is LGHNA and CDR2 YSLEER. V was clipped by 1 base and J by 3 bases; unmatched bases: 3. The CDR3 is made up of 15 amino acids.

The V call is TRBV6-6, the J call TRBJ2-2; D uncertain. V lost 3 bases, J lost 5 bases, and 7 bases lay in between. This CDR3 is built from 13 residues. Germline V gene data show CDR1 as MNHNY and CDR2 as SVGAGI (reference sequence). The CDR3 DNA reads as TGTGCCAGCAGTTATGGGCAGACCGGGGAGCTGTTTTTT. The encoded protein is CASSYGQTGELFF.